The 25 T cell receptor beta chains listed next were all sequenced from one sample in a study of blood T cell repertoires in COVID-19. Data came from immunoSEQ multiplex PCR; TCRdb stores just in-frame clones and leaves some out. The table shows under 300,000 clones, with more than 85% occurring only once. The sequenced sample was peripheral blood. The receptors shown here come from a woman in her 70s with active or convalescent COVID-19.

V gene TRBV7-3 combines with J gene TRBJ2-5; D might be TRBD1 (6 bases). Germline CDR1 SGHTA, CDR2 FQGTGA. Trimming cost V 3 bases and J 1 base, with 9 bases left between them. The CDR3 covers 14 residues. CDR3 residues: CASSFGGFQETQYF. The CDR3 bases are TGTGCCAGCAGCTTTGGGGGCTTCCAAGAGACCCAGTACTTC.

As DNA, the CDR3 is TGTGCCAGCAGTTCACAGGGCGCACAGGGAGATACGCAGTATTTT. Translating it yields CASSSQGAQGDTQYF. The chain recombines TRBV2 with TRBJ2-3; D might be TRBD1 (6 bases). Deletions cut 5 bases from V and 5 bases from J, with 17 bases between. The CDR3 spans 15 residues. The V gene's germline CDR1 is SNHLY and CDR2 FYNNEI. The entire variable domain, with the rest obtained from reference TRBV2 and TRBJ2-3, is as follows: EPEVTQTPSHQVTQMGQEVILRCVPISNHLYFYWYRQILGQKVEFLVSFYNNEISEKSEIFDDQFSVERPDGSNFTLKIRSTKLEDSAMYFCASSSQGAQGDTQYFGPGTRLTVL.

The J gene is TRBJ1-6, the V gene TRBV3-1 (or the pseudogene TRBV3-2), with 7 bases that match TRBD1. Germline-derived CDR1 and CDR2 are LGHDT and YNNKEL (reference sequence). The CDR3 totals 14 residues. J gave up 9 bases and V 1 base, and 3 bases lay outside the gene matches. The CDR3 loop reads CASSQGGGRSPLHF. CDR3 coding DNA: TGTGCCAGCAGCCAAGGAGGGGGCCGTTCACCCCTCCACTTT.

The chain carries TRBV5-1 and TRBJ2-2, with D perhaps TRBD1 (5 bases). Per germline, CDR1 SGHRS and CDR2 YFSETQ. This CDR3 is 14 amino acids long. Deletions cut 0 bases from V and 4 bases from J, with 7 bases between. The CDR3 bases are TGCGCCAGCAGCTTGGGACAGACCACCGGGGAGCTGTTTTTT. Its protein is CASSLGQTTGELFF. The full variable domain, completed using reference TRBV5-1 and TRBJ2-2, is KAGVTQTPRYLIKTRGQQVTLSCSPISGHRSVSWYQQTPGQGLQFLFEYFSETQRNKGNFPGRFSGRQFSNSRSEMNVSTLELGDSALYLCASSLGQTTGELFFGEGSRLTVL.

CDR3 bases: TGTGCCAGCAGCCAAGCGAAGGGGCATGGCTACACCTTC. This codes for CASSQAKGHGYTF. The rearrangement uses TRBV3-1 (or the pseudogene TRBV3-2) and TRBJ1-2, with D maybe TRBD1 (5 bases). CDR1 LGHDT and CDR2 YNNKEL come from the germline V gene (reference sequence). The CDR3 runs to 13 residues. V dropped 1 base and J dropped 6 bases, with 9 bases sitting between them.

About this clone: One end of the junction fails to match germline, which may point to a read error. The CDR3: CASSPRGGGITNTEAFF. Written as DNA, the CDR3 is TGCGCCAGCAGCCCCCGAGGAGGGGGCATAACGAACACTGAAGCTTTCTTT. J is TRBJ1-1 and V is TRBV7-2; 7 nucleotides line up with TRBD1. The CDR3 is 17 residues long. Germline CDR1 is SGHTA and CDR2 is FQGNSA.

The chain has TRBV10-3 and TRBJ2-2; D remains ambiguous. The CDR3 consists of 13 residues. With 6 bases removed from V and 2 bases from J, the gap between germline ends came to 7 bases. Germline lookup yields CDR1 ENHRY and CDR2 SYGVKD. The CDR3 DNA reads as TGTGCCATCAGGCGAGGAAACACCGGGGAGCTGTTTTTT. Its protein product is CAIRRGNTGELFF.

The gene calls are TRBV11-2 and TRBJ2-7; D may be TRBD2 (5 bases). The length of the CDR3 is 13 residues. Germline CDR1 and CDR2: SGHAT and FQNNGV. Trimming left V 7 bases short and J 4 bases short, with 14 bases between. CDR3: CASTPRASYEQYF. The CDR3 DNA reads as TGTGCCAGCACCCCGAGGGCGTCTTACGAGCAGTACTTC.

The genes are TRBV7-2 and TRBJ2-7; 10 bases agree with TRBD1. The V gene end was trimmed by 4 bases and the J gene end by 6 bases; junction bases not matched to a gene: 6. CDR3 length: 14 amino acids. Germline V gene data show CDR1 as SGHTA and CDR2 as FQGNSA. CDR3 residues: CASSSDRGRTEQYF. The CDR3 nucleotides are TGTGCCAGCAGCTCTGACAGGGGGCGAACCGAGCAGTACTTC.

The chain has TRBV19 and TRBJ2-3; D might be TRBD1 (5 bases). The ends were cut back, 6 bases at V and 2 bases at J, with 27 bases in the middle. CDR3 length: 19 residues. Germline V gene lookup returns CDR1 LNHDA and CDR2 SQIVND (reference sequence). In DNA, the CDR3 is TGTGCCAGTAGACCGGACAACCACCTCAGGGCTCCTTCCACAGATACGCAGTATTTT. It translates to CASRPDNHLRAPSTDTQYF.

This chain uses TRBV11-2 with TRBJ1-5; no clear D. Germline-derived CDR1 and CDR2 are SGHAT and FQNNGV. The V and J ends lost 2 bases and 6 bases respectively, with 8 bases between them. The CDR3 sequence is 13 residues long. Written as DNA, the CDR3 is TGTGCCAGCAGCTTATCGTTTTCTCAGCCCCAGCATTTT. This codes for CASSLSFSQPQHF.

The sample holds one count of this clone. This rearrangement joins TRBV19 to TRBJ1-1, with D possibly matching TRBD1 (6 bases). CDR1 LNHDA and CDR2 SQIVND come from the germline V gene (reference sequence). CDR3 length: 15 residues. Between the trimmed V and J ends, which lost 5 bases and 6 bases, there was a span of 19 bases. CDR3 in DNA: TGTGCCAGTAGTCCTTTGGGGCAGGGGAGACCTGAAGCTTTCTTT. This sequence encodes CASSPLGQGRPEAFF.

The chain links TRBV24-1 to TRBJ2-5; 7 nucleotides line up with TRBD2. The CDR3 contains 13 residues. CDR1 is KGHDR, CDR2 SFDVKD, per germline. J gave up 7 bases and V 8 bases, and 9 bases lay outside the gene matches. The CDR3 DNA reads TGTGCCACCACCCGCGCGGGGGAGAGGACCCAGTACTTC. It codes for CATTRAGERTQYF.

The chain joins TRBV9 to TRBJ1-1; 7 nucleotides line up with TRBD1. Germline V gene sequence: CDR1 SGDLS, CDR2 YYNGEE. The CDR3 totals 14 residues. Trimming took 2 bases from V and 3 from J; bases not matched to a gene: 4. The CDR3 protein is CASSVAQGDTEAFF. The CDR3 coding sequence is TGTGCCAGCAGCGTGGCTCAGGGGGACACTGAAGCTTTCTTT.

The chain is built from TRBV6-2 or TRBV6-3 and TRBJ1-1; 10 bases are a match to TRBD1. Germline CDR1 is MNHEY and CDR2 is SVGEGT. This CDR3 is built from 17 residues. The trim removed 5 bases at V and 5 bases at J, leaving 14 bases unmatched. This CDR3 is CASSKRDRGFLGTEAFF. The DNA of the CDR3 is TGTGCCAGCAGTAAGAGGGACAGGGGCTTCCTCGGTACTGAAGCTTTCTTT.

As regards this clone: Other DNA variants within this sample encode the same CDR3. This chain joins TRBV11-2 and TRBJ2-5; unclear D gene. The germline CDR1 and CDR2 sequences are SGHAT and FQNNGV. Trimming pared 3 bases from V and 5 bases from J, leaving 4 bases between. This CDR3 spans 11 amino acids. CDR3 DNA: TGTGCCAGCAGCTTCGGGGAGACCCAGTACTTC. It codes for CASSFGETQYF. Full variable domain (rest looked up from reference TRBV11-2 and TRBJ2-5): EAGVAQSPRYKIIEKRQSVAFWCNPISGHATLYWYQQILGQGPKLLIQFQNNGVVDDSQLPKDRFSAERLKGVDSTLKIQPAKLEDSAVYLCASSFGETQYFGPGTRLLVL.

The CDR3 protein is CASSFGQGHQPQHF. The CDR3 DNA is TGTGCCAGCAGTTTCGGTCAGGGCCATCAGCCCCAGCATTTT. The gene calls are TRBV28 and TRBJ1-5, with a tentative D call TRBD1 (5 bases). The CDR3 totals 14 residues. Trimming took off 3 bases at V and 5 bases at J, with 11 bases between the two ends. Germline CDR1 and CDR2: MDHEN and SYDVKM.

The rearrangement joins TRBV7-3 to TRBJ1-1; the match to TRBD1 covers 7 bases. The trim removed 5 bases at V and 1 base at J, leaving 7 bases unmatched. Germline values: CDR1 SGHTA, CDR2 FQGTGA. The CDR3 has 15 amino acids. This chain's CDR3 is CASSPTGETNTEAFF. CDR3 sequence (DNA): TGTGCCAGCAGCCCAACAGGGGAAACGAACACTGAAGCTTTCTTT.

The J gene is TRBJ1-6, the V gene TRBV12-3 or TRBV12-4, with a tentative D call TRBD1 (6 bases). Trimming removed 6 bases at V and 11 bases at J, with 11 bases between. The CDR3 totals 12 residues. The CDR3 nucleotides are TGTGCCAGCAGAGGGGGGGCCGCACCCCTCCACTTT. Translated, it gives CASRGGAAPLHF.

The V and J genes are TRBV7-2 and TRBJ1-4, with a tentative D call TRBD1 (6 bases). V dropped 4 bases and J dropped 7 bases, with 10 bases sitting between them. The germline V gene has CDR1 SGHTA and CDR2 FQGNSA. The CDR3 is 13 residues long. The CDR3 DNA reads TGTGCCAGCAGCTCACAAGGGGGTGAAAAACTGTTTTTT. It is translated as CASSSQGGEKLFF.

This clone has just one count. V usage is TRBV5-1 and J usage is TRBJ1-1; no reliable D call. V lost 2 bases, J lost 1 base, and 9 bases lay in between. The germline V gene encodes CDR1 SGHRS and CDR2 YFSETQ. This CDR3 spans 14 amino acids. The CDR3 is CASSLGRQNTEAFF. The CDR3 region has the DNA TGCGCCAGCAGCTTAGGCAGGCAGAACACTGAAGCTTTCTTT.

The chain uses TRBV9 and TRBJ2-3, with D possibly being TRBD2 (5 bases). This CDR3 has 18 residues. Germline V gene data show CDR1 as SGDLS and CDR2 as YYNGEE. Trimming stripped 0 bases from V and 0 bases from J, with 17 bases between. The CDR3 DNA sequence: TGTGCCAGCAGCGTAGAACGGACGACGGGAACTAGCACAGATACGCAGTATTTT. The encoded protein is CASSVERTTGTSTDTQYF.

The chain couples TRBV7-8 to TRBJ1-4; D gene ambiguous. Looked up from germline, CDR1 is SGHVS and CDR2 is FQNEAQ. The CDR3 covers 16 residues. The V and J ends lost 3 bases and 8 bases respectively, with 19 bases between them. In nucleotides, the CDR3 is TGTGCCAGCAGCTTCCGGGGTCGTGGGCTGATAGAAAAACTGTTTTTT. Encoded protein: CASSFRGRGLIEKLFF.

The gene calls are TRBV3-1 (or the pseudogene TRBV3-2) and TRBJ2-5, with 12 bases that match TRBD2. Per the germline V gene, CDR1 is LGHDT and CDR2 is YNNKEL (reference sequence). The CDR3 sequence is 18 residues long. V lost 0 bases to trimming and J lost 5 bases; unmatched junction nucleotides: 10. This CDR3 is CASSQDHASGGAWETQYF. CDR3 coding DNA: TGTGCCAGCAGCCAAGATCACGCTAGCGGGGGGGCCTGGGAGACCCAGTACTTC.

The J gene is TRBJ1-1, the V gene TRBV19; 7 bases map to TRBD1. Germline CDR1 and CDR2: LNHDA and SQIVND (reference sequence). J lost 6 bases, V lost 4 bases, and 8 bases had no gene match. CDR3 length: 14 amino acids. DNA for the CDR3: TGTGCCAGTAGTAGGTATAGTACAGGGGCTGAAGCTTTCTTT. Amino acid sequence: CASSRYSTGAEAFF.